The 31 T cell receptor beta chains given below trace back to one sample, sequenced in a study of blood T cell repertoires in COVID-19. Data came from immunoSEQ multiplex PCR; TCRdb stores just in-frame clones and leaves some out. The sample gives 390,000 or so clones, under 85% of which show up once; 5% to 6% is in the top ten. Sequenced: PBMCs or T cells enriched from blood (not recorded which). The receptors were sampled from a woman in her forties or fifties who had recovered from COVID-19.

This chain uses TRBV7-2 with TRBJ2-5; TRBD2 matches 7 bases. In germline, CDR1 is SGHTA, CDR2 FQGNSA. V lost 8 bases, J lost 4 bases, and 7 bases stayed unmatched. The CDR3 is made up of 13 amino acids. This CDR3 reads CASGGLRRETQYF. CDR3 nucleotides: TGTGCCAGCGGGGGACTAAGAAGAGAGACCCAGTACTTC. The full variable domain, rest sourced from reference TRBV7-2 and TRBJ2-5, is GAGVSQSPSNKVTEKGKDVELRCDPISGHTALYWYRQSLGQGLEFLIYFQGNSAPDKSGLPSDRFSAERTGGSVSTLTIQRTQQEDSAVYLCASGGLRRETQYFGPGTRLLVL.

CDR3 DNA: TGTGCCAGCAGCGTAGGCAGGGTTTCTCGTGAAAAACTGTTTTTT. It codes for CASSVGRVSREKLFF. The chain is built from TRBV9 and TRBJ1-4, with a tentative D call TRBD1 (5 bases). The germline CDR1 and CDR2 sequences are SGDLS and YYNGEE. V was clipped by 0 bases and J by 7 bases, with 13 bases between them. The CDR3 runs 15 residues.

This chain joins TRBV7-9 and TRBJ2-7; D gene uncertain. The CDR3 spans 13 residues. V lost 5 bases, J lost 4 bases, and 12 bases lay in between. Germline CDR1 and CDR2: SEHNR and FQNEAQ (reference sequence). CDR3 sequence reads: CASSLPPVYEQYF. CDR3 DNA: TGTGCCAGCAGCCTCCCTCCCGTATACGAGCAGTACTTC.

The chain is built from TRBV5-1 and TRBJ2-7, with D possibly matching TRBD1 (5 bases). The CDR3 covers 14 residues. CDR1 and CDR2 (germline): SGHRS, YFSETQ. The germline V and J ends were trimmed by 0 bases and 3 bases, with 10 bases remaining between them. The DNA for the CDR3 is TGCGCCAGCAGCTTGGAAAGGGGAAACTACGAGCAGTACTTC. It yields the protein CASSLERGNYEQYF.

This CDR3 is CASTSYPAGRTEAFF. The DNA of the CDR3 is TGTGCCAGCACTTCCTACCCCGCGGGGCGCACTGAAGCTTTCTTT. The chain joins TRBV2 to TRBJ1-1, with a possible D match to TRBD1 (5 bases). The germline gives CDR1 SNHLY, CDR2 FYNNEI. The V end lost 7 bases, the J end lost 4 bases, and 19 bases lay between the germline ends. The CDR3 runs to 15 residues.

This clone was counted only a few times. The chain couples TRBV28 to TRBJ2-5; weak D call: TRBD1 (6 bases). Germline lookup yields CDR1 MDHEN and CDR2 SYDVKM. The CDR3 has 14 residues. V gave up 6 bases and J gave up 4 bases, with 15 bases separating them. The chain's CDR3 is CASSIIGQIETQYF. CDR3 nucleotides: TGTGCCAGCAGCATTATAGGACAGATAGAGACCCAGTACTTC.

The chain's CDR3 is CASSPFHAPGYQPQHF. The CDR3, as DNA: TGTGCCAGCAGCCCCTTTCATGCCCCAGGGTACCAGCCCCAGCATTTT. V is TRBV3-1 (or the pseudogene TRBV3-2) and J is TRBJ1-5; D perhaps matches TRBD1 (5 bases). Germline CDR1 reads LGHDT; CDR2 reads YNNKEL (reference sequence). V lost 4 bases to trimming and J lost 7 bases, with 20 bases between them. The CDR3 totals 16 residues.

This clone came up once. This chain's CDR3 is CASSLAQGGRETQYF. The DNA of the CDR3 is TGTGCCAGCAGCTTGGCTCAGGGGGGAAGGGAGACCCAGTACTTC. This chain uses TRBV5-4 with TRBJ2-5; D possibly corresponds to TRBD1 (7 bases). V lost 0 bases, J lost 5 bases, and 14 bases lay in between. The CDR3 extends over 15 amino acids. Germline-derived CDR1 and CDR2 are SGHNT and YYREEE (reference sequence).

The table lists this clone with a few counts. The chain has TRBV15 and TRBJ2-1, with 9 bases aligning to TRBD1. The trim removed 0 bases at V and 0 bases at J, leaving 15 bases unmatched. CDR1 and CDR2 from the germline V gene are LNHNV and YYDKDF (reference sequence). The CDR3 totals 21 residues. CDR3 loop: CATSREGSGTGPLFSYNEQFF. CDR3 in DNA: TGTGCCACCAGCAGAGAGGGGTCCGGGACAGGGCCCCTATTCTCCTACAATGAGCAGTTCTTC.

The CDR3 region is CASSLLGGVNTEAFF. CDR3 nucleotide sequence: TGTGCCAGCAGCCTCCTGGGCGGGGTGAACACTGAAGCTTTCTTT. The gene calls are TRBV7-2 and TRBJ1-1; unclear D gene. Per the germline V gene, CDR1 is SGHTA and CDR2 is FQGNSA. Trimming cost V 5 bases and J 0 bases, with 13 bases left between them. The CDR3 is made up of 15 amino acids.

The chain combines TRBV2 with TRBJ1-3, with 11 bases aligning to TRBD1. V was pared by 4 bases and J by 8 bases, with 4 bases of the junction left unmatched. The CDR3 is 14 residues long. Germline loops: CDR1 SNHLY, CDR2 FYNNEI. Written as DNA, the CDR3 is TGTGCCAGCAGTGTGGGACAGGGGGTATACACCATATATTTT. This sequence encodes CASSVGQGVYTIYF.

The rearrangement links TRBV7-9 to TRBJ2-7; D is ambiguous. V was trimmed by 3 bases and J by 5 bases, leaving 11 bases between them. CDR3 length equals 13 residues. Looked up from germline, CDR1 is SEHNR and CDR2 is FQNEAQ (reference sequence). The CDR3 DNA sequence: TGTGCCAGCAGCTTGCCCTACCCCGACGAGCAGTACTTC. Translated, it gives CASSLPYPDEQYF. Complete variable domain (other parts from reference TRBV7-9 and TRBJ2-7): DTGVSQNPRHKITKRGQNVTFRCDPISEHNRLYWYRQTLGQGPEFLTYFQNEAQLEKSRLLSDRFSAERPKGSFSTLEIQRTEQGDSAMYLCASSLPYPDEQYFGPGTRLTVT.

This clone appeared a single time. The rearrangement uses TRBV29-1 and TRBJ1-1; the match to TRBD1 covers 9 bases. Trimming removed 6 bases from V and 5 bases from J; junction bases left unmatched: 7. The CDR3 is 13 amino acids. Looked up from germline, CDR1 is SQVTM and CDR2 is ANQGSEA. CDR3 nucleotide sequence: TGCAGCGTCGCGACAGGGGGGGGGACTGAAGCTTTCTTT. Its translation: CSVATGGGTEAFF.

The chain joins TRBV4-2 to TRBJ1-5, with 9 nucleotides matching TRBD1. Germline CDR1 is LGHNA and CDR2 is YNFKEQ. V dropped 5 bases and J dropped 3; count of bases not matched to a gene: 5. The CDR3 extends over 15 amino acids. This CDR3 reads CASSTGTGNNQPQHF. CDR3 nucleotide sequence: TGTGCCAGCAGCACCGGGACAGGGAACAATCAGCCCCAGCATTTT.

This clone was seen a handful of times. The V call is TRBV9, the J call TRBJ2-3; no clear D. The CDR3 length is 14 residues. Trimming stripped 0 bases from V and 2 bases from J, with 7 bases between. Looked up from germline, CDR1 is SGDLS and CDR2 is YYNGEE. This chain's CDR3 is CASSVVDTTDTQYF. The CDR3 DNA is TGTGCCAGCAGCGTAGTTGACACCACAGATACGCAGTATTTT.

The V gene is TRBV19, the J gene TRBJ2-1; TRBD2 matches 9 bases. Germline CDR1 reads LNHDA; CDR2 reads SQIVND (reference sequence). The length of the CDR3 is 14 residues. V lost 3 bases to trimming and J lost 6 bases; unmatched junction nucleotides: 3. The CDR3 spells CASSILAGPNEQFF. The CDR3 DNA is TGTGCCAGTAGTATCCTAGCGGGACCCAATGAGCAGTTCTTC.

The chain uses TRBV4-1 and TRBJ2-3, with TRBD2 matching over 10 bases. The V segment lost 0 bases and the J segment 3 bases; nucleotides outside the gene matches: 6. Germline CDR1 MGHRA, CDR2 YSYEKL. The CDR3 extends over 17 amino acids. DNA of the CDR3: TGCGCCAGCAGCCAAGAGGAGCTAGCGGGAGTAACAGATACGCAGTATTTT. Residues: CASSQEELAGVTDTQYF.

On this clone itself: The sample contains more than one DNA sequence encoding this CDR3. The CDR3 is CASSVGSGDYGYTF. DNA of the CDR3: TGTGCCAGCAGCGTTGGCAGCGGGGACTATGGCTACACCTTC. This rearrangement joins TRBV9 to TRBJ1-2; D call uncertain. Trimming stripped 2 bases from V and 3 bases from J, with 11 bases between. Germline lookup yields CDR1 SGDLS and CDR2 YYNGEE. The CDR3 loop spans 14 amino acids.

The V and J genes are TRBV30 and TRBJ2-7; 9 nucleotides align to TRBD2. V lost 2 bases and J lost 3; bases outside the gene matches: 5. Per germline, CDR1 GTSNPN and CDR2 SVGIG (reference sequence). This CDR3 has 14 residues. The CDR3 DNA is TGTGCCTGGAGTCGGCGGGGGGGGGTCTACGAGCAGTACTTC. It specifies CAWSRRGGVYEQYF. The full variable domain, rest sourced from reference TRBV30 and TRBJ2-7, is SQTIHQWPATLVQPVGSPLSLECTVEGTSNPNLYWYRQAAGRGLQLLFYSVGIGQISSEVPQNLSASRPQDRQFILSSKKLLLSDSGFYLCAWSRRGGVYEQYFGPGTRLTVT.

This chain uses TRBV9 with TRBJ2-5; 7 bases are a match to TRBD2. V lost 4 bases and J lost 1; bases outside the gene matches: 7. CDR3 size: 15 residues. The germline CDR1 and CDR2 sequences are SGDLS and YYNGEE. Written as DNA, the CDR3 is TGTGCCAGCAGCCCTGCCGGGGAGGGCCAAGAGACCCAGTACTTC. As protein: CASSPAGEGQETQYF.

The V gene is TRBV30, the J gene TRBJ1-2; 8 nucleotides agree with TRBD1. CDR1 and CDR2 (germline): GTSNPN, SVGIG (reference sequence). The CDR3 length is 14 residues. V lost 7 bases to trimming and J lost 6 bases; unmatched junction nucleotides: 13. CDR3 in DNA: TGTGCCTTCCACCCAGGGGGCGCTTATGATGGCTACACCTTC. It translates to CAFHPGGAYDGYTF.

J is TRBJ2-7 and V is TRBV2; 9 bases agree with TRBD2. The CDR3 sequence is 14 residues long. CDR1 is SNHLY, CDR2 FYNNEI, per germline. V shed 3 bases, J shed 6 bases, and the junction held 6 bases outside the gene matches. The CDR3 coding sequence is TGTGCCAGCAGTGAGAGACTAGCGGTGGGCGAGCAGTACTTC. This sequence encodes CASSERLAVGEQYF.

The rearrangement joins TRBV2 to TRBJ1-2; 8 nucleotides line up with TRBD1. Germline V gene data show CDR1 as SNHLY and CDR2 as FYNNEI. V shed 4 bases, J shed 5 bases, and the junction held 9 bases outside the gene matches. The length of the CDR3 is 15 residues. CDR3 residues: CASSALQGGGYGYTF. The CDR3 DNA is TGTGCCAGCAGTGCATTACAGGGGGGTGGTTATGGCTACACCTTC.

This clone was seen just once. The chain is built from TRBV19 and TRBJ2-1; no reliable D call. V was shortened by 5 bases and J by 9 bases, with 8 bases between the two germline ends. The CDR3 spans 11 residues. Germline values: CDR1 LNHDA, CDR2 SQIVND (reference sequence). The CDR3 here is CASSSVSEQFF. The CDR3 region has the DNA TGTGCCAGTAGTTCCGTGTCTGAGCAGTTCTTC.

The CDR3 loop is CASSPGGNSPLHF. Here the CDR3 DNA reads TGTGCCAGCAGCCCGGGGGGGAATTCACCCCTCCACTTT. J is TRBJ1-6 and V is TRBV7-2; TRBD1 is a possible D gene (5 bases). V lost 5 bases, J lost 7 bases, and 9 bases lay in between. CDR3 length equals 13 residues. CDR1 and CDR2 (germline): SGHTA, FQGNSA.

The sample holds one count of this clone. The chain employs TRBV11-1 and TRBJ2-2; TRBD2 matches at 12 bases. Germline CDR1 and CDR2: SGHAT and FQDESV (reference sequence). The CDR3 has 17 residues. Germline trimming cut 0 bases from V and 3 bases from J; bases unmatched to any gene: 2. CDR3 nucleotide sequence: TGTGCCAGCAGCTTAGCTCGACTAGCGGGAGACACCGGGGAGCTGTTTTTT. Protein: CASSLARLAGDTGELFF.

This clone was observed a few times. The CDR3 is CATSEQGYTQYF. The CDR3 coding sequence is TGTGCCACCAGTGAGCAGGGTTATACGCAGTATTTT. The rearrangement links TRBV24-1 to TRBJ2-3; D may be TRBD1 (5 bases). CDR3 length: 12 amino acids. Germline-derived CDR1 and CDR2 are KGHDR and SFDVKD. The ends were cut back, 4 bases at V and 7 bases at J, with 8 bases in the middle.

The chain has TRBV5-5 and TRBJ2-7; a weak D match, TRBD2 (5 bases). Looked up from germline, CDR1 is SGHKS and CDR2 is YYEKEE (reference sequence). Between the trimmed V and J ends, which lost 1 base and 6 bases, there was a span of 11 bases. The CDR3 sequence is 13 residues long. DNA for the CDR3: TGTGCCAGCAGCTTGTTAAGCGGACGCGAGCAGTACTTC. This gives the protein CASSLLSGREQYF.

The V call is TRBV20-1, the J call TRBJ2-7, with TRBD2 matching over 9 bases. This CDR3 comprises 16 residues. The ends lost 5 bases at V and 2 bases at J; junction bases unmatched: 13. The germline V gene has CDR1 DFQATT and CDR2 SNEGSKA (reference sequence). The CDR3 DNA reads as TGCAGTGCTCGTGGACCGGGGGTAGCGGGGGCCTACGAGCAGTACTTC. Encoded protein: CSARGPGVAGAYEQYF.

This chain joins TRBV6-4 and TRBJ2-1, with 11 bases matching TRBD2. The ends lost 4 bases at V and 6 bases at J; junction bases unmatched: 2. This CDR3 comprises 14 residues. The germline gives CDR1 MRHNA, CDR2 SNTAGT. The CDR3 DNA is TGTGCCAGCAGTGCCGGGACTAGCGGCAATGAGCAGTTCTTC. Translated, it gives CASSAGTSGNEQFF.

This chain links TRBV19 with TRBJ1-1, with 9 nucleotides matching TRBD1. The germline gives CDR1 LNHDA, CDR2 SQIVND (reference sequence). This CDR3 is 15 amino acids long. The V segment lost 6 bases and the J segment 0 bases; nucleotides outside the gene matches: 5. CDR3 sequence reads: CASRGQGLMNTEAFF. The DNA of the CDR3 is TGTGCCAGTAGAGGACAGGGGCTGATGAACACTGAAGCTTTCTTT. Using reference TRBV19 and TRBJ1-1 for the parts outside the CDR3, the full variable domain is DGGITQSPKYLFRKEGQNVTLSCEQNLNHDAMYWYRQDPGQGLRLIYYSQIVNDFQKGDIAEGYSVSREKKESFPLTVTSAQKNPTAFYLCASRGQGLMNTEAFFGQGTRLTVV.